The rows below give T cell receptor beta chains drawn from one sample of a study of T-cell memory formation after mild COVID-19. TCRdb itself ran the 5' RACE reads through MiXCR, one entry per CDR3 protein. The sample holds some 440,000 distinct CDR3 sequences; roughly 23% are singletons and the top ten take approximately 12%. Sample: PBMCs or a T cell subset sorted from them (not recorded which). All receptors come from an adult woman who had mild COVID-19 (a few samples of this study predate the infection). Cell type and time point are not known. Both conserved end residues are part of each CDR3. The order of the fields is J gene, V gene, CDR3 protein.

TRBJ2-6 TRBV27 CASSLYGTGSGANVLTF
TRBJ2-7 TRBV12-3/TRBV12-4 CASSSSGIRREQYF
TRBJ1-6 TRBV7-6 CASSLGVAGANSPLHF
TRBJ2-1 TRBV6-4 CASSPGTETHEQFF
TRBJ2-7 TRBV7-9 CASSSGVGASYEQYF
TRBJ2-7 TRBV6-5 CASSYSIDRGHEQYF
TRBJ2-7 TRBV11-3 CATSSGPLVRQYF
TRBJ2-7 TRBV29-1 CSVESDSRSPYEKYF
TRBJ2-2 TRBV7-2 CASSSGVVTGELFF
TRBJ2-3 TRBV9 CASSVSGTNPYTQYF
TRBJ2-7 TRBV6-5 CASSYYTGVEQYF
TRBJ2-2 TRBV2 CASTLGETTGELFF
TRBJ1-4 TRBV4-1 CASNRGGGLGFGKLFF
TRBJ2-2 TRBV27 CASSFGLNTGELFF
TRBJ2-1 TRBV7-8 CASRKEGKREVNEQFF
TRBJ1-6 TRBV4-1 CASSQRGREAGGSPLHF
TRBJ1-2 TRBV12-3/TRBV12-4 CASSPSGKGTYYGYTF
TRBJ2-3 TRBV29-1 CSVEGGEGYTDTQYF
TRBJ2-1 TRBV4-3 CASSQGRAFNNEQFF
TRBJ2-5 TRBV4-3 CASSQDRGGQETQYF
TRBJ2-1 TRBV5-1 CASTIIGGPEQFF
TRBJ1-2 TRBV7-9 CASSLERGGNTF
TRBJ2-7 TRBV20-1 CSAREEGLAGPYEQYF
TRBJ2-3 TRBV11-2 CASSPRPGLAGLHTQYF
TRBJ1-1 TRBV4-1 CASRQKAAPAFF
TRBJ2-1 TRBV20-1 CSASGLAADNEQFF